Below are 26 T cell receptor beta chains sequenced from a single sample in a study of Ad26.COV2.S vaccination and SARS-CoV-2 variants. Using immunoSEQ multiplex PCR, the repertoire was profiled, and TCRdb retains in-frame clones only, with some absent. This sample has fewer than 500,000 clones, with roughly 91% found just once. Treatment noted: roughly 19 received Ad26.COV2.S at low or high dose, single or two shots; 5 received placebo; per-sample allocation not given. Material that was analyzed had been drawn on day 63 after the first vaccine or placebo injection. Sequencing used peripheral blood, obtained in a trial of Ad26.COV2.S vaccine versus placebo. The receptor source for this set is a person between 18 and 60 years old who received the Ad26.COV2.S COVID-19 vaccine or a placebo.

Here the CDR3 DNA reads TGTGCCAGCACTCACGGGGGGATCGAAAAACTGTTTTTT. Its protein is CASTHGGIEKLFF. The rearrangement uses TRBV7-2 and TRBJ1-4; maybe TRBD1 (5 bases). This CDR3 is built from 13 residues. The ends were cut back, 7 bases at V and 8 bases at J, with 14 bases in the middle. The germline CDR1 and CDR2 sequences are SGHTA and FQGNSA.

This chain connects TRBV6-5 to TRBJ2-7; the D call may be TRBD1 or TRBD2 (6 bases each). Germline loops: CDR1 MNHEY, CDR2 SVGAGI. The germline V and J ends were trimmed by 8 bases and 6 bases, with 17 bases remaining between them. This CDR3 has 13 amino acids. The CDR3 DNA reads TGTGCCAGCGTCGGTGGGGGGCTCGTCGAGCAGTACTTC. This gives the protein CASVGGGLVEQYF.

This chain links TRBV28 with TRBJ2-5, with a tentative D call TRBD1 (5 bases). Germline loops: CDR1 MDHEN, CDR2 SYDVKM. The CDR3 is 12 amino acids. Trimming cost V 6 bases and J 2 bases, with 7 bases left between them. The CDR3 sequence is CASRKGQETQYF. DNA of the CDR3: TGTGCCAGCAGAAAGGGGCAAGAGACCCAGTACTTC.

The rearrangement uses TRBV5-3 and TRBJ2-2, with a tentative D call TRBD2 (7 bases). TRBV5-3 has ORF status, its function being uncertain. The V and J ends lost 4 bases and 4 bases respectively, with 26 bases between them. The CDR3 runs 19 residues. CDR3 loop: CARSILSGGGRESTGELFF. CDR3 coding DNA: TGTGCCAGAAGCATACTCTCGGGGGGCGGCCGGGAGAGCACCGGGGAGCTGTTTTTT.

The chain uses TRBV2 and TRBJ2-2; 12 nucleotides agree with TRBD1. CDR1 SNHLY and CDR2 FYNNEI come from the germline V gene. The CDR3 has 15 residues. V lost 6 bases, J lost 6 bases, and 5 bases stayed unmatched. The CDR3 nucleotides read TGTGCCAGCAGCCGGGACAGGGGGCTCCCCGGGGAGCTGTTTTTT. Translating gives CASSRDRGLPGELFF.

The rearrangement links TRBV24-1 to TRBJ2-1; TRBD2 aligns across 7 bases. The CDR3 sequence is 17 residues long. The germline gives CDR1 KGHDR, CDR2 SFDVKD. The V gene end was trimmed by 1 base and the J gene end by 0 bases; junction bases not matched to a gene: 5. The CDR3 nucleotides read TGTGCCACCAGTGATTTCGCCAGCGGGGACTCCTACAATGAGCAGTTCTTC. Protein: CATSDFASGDSYNEQFF.

J is TRBJ2-7 and V is TRBV6-2 or TRBV6-3; 12 bases agree with TRBD2. The CDR3 has 16 amino acids. The V gene's germline CDR1 is MNHEY and CDR2 SVGEGT. V lost 5 bases, J lost 0 bases, and 5 bases stayed unmatched. The CDR3 region is CASSTKTSGSSYEQYF. The CDR3 coding sequence is TGTGCCAGCAGTACTAAGACTAGCGGGAGCTCCTACGAGCAGTACTTC.

This chain joins TRBV4-3 and TRBJ2-5, with unresolved D. The CDR3 sequence is 14 residues long. V lost 1 base to trimming and J lost 3 bases, with 9 bases between them. Germline V gene sequence: CDR1 LGHNA, CDR2 YSLEER. The CDR3 region is CASSQGVGKETQYF. DNA of the CDR3: TGCGCCAGCAGCCAAGGTGTGGGCAAAGAGACCCAGTACTTC.

The chain carries TRBV5-1 and TRBJ2-7, with TRBD2 identical over 8 bases. Germline CDR1 reads SGHRS; CDR2 reads YFSETQ. V lost 3 bases, J lost 7 bases, and 12 bases stayed unmatched. The CDR3 loop spans 15 amino acids. The chain's CDR3 is CASSSSGSPFGEQYF. The CDR3, as DNA: TGCGCCAGCAGCTCCAGCGGGAGCCCATTCGGGGAGCAGTACTTC.

The genes are TRBV10-3 and TRBJ1-1; 11 positions match TRBD1. The J segment lost 5 bases and the V segment lost 6 bases, leaving 5 bases of the junction unmatched. Germline-derived CDR1 and CDR2 are ENHRY and SYGVKD. CDR3 length: 14 residues. The CDR3 protein is CAISPGTGGTEAFF. CDR3 bases: TGTGCCATCAGCCCTGGGACAGGGGGAACTGAAGCTTTCTTT.

The chain carries TRBV6-5 and TRBJ1-1; 7 nucleotides line up with TRBD1. CDR3 length equals 14 residues. V lost 6 bases, J lost 4 bases, and 8 bases stayed unmatched. Germline CDR1 and CDR2: MNHEY and SVGAGI. CDR3 nucleotides: TGTGCCAGCAGGGCAGGGGGTGAGGGCACTGAAGCTTTCTTT. Its protein product is CASRAGGEGTEAFF.

The V call is TRBV10-3, the J call TRBJ2-7; 8 bases align to TRBD1. CDR3 length: 15 amino acids. V lost 0 bases and J lost 6; bases outside the gene matches: 7. Germline assignment: CDR1 ENHRY and CDR2 SYGVKD. For the CDR3, the DNA is TGTGCCATCAGTGAGTCGGCCCAGGGGGCGGGCGAGCAGTACTTC. It is translated as CAISESAQGAGEQYF.

The chain couples TRBV5-1 to TRBJ2-3; possible D gene TRBD2, 5 bases. The CDR3 is made up of 12 amino acids. Between the trimmed V and J ends, which lost 4 bases and 11 bases, there was a span of 14 bases. The germline CDR1 and CDR2 sequences are SGHRS and YFSETQ. CDR3 DNA sequence: TGCGCCAGCAGCCGGCTACGGGATTGGCAGTATTTT. This codes for CASSRLRDWQYF.

The chain carries TRBV28 and TRBJ2-3; D is uncertain. Germline CDR1 reads MDHEN; CDR2 reads SYDVKM. The CDR3 extends over 14 amino acids. Between the trimmed V and J ends, which lost 4 bases and 4 bases, there was a span of 12 bases. The CDR3 sequence is CASSSRLQADTQYF. In nucleotides, the CDR3 is TGTGCCAGCAGTTCAAGGTTGCAGGCAGATACGCAGTATTTT.

V gene TRBV19 combines with J gene TRBJ1-4, with a tentative D call TRBD1 (5 bases). The germline CDR1 and CDR2 sequences are LNHDA and SQIVND (reference sequence). V lost 3 bases and J 7 bases, leaving 12 bases between the germline ends. There are 14 residues in the CDR3. The CDR3 nucleotides are TGTGCCAGTAGTATCGCAGGGATGGGTGAAAAACTGTTTTTT. Protein: CASSIAGMGEKLFF.

This sequence joins TRBV19 and TRBJ2-7, with TRBD1 matching 12 bases. Germline V lookup: CDR1 LNHDA, CDR2 SQIVND (reference sequence). The V gene end was trimmed by 5 bases and the J gene end by 5 bases; junction bases not matched to a gene: 10. The CDR3 sequence is 16 residues long. CDR3 region: CASSDRDRGRRNEQYF. CDR3 coding DNA: TGTGCCAGTAGTGACCGGGACAGGGGGCGAAGGAACGAGCAGTACTTC.

The chain has TRBV7-9 and TRBJ2-7, with 7 bases identical to TRBD1. V trimming: 0 bases; J trimming: 4 bases; junction bases outside the gene matches: 3. Per the germline V gene, CDR1 is SEHNR and CDR2 is FQNEAQ (reference sequence). The CDR3 is 14 residues long. CDR3 region: CASSLAGRGYEQYF. The CDR3 bases are TGTGCCAGCAGCTTAGCGGGCAGGGGGTACGAGCAGTACTTC.

This chain links TRBV13 with TRBJ2-7, with D perhaps TRBD1 (6 bases). Trimming took off 6 bases at V and 7 bases at J, with 16 bases between the two ends. Germline V gene data show CDR1 as PRHDT and CDR2 as FYEKMQ (reference sequence). This CDR3 has 13 amino acids. The CDR3 spells CASSQGGLDEQYF. The CDR3 DNA reads as TGTGCCAGCAGTCAAGGGGGTCTTGATGAGCAGTACTTC.

This chain connects TRBV6-2 or TRBV6-3 to TRBJ1-4, with D possibly being TRBD1 (5 bases). Germline-derived CDR1 and CDR2 are MNHEY and SVGEGT. The CDR3 has 15 amino acids. Trimming took off 2 bases at V and 8 bases at J, with 15 bases between the two ends. CDR3 in amino acids: CASSYGAFVDEKLFF. The DNA of the CDR3 is TGTGCCAGCAGTTACGGGGCCTTCGTGGACGAAAAACTGTTTTTT.

The chain carries TRBV11-3 and TRBJ2-2; TRBD1 matches at 9 bases. Trimming removed 7 bases from V and 0 bases from J; junction bases left unmatched: 6. CDR1 and CDR2 from the germline V gene are SGHNT and YENEEA. The CDR3 sequence is 16 residues long. This CDR3 is CASNLGQGSNTGELFF. The CDR3 DNA follows: TGTGCCAGCAACTTGGGACAGGGTTCGAACACCGGGGAGCTGTTTTTT.

This clone showed up just a few times. The chain uses TRBV11-2 and TRBJ1-6; D gene unclear. This CDR3 has 17 residues. V dropped 2 bases and J dropped 8 bases, with 19 bases sitting between them. Germline V gene lookup returns CDR1 SGHAT and CDR2 FQNNGV. The CDR3 DNA sequence: TGTGCCAGCAGCTTAAGACCCCCTACCGGGAACCATTCACCCCTCCACTTT. It specifies CASSLRPPTGNHSPLHF. Together with reference TRBV11-2 and TRBJ1-6, the CDR3 gives the full variable domain: EAGVAQSPRYKIIEKRQSVAFWCNPISGHATLYWYQQILGQGPKLLIQFQNNGVVDDSQLPKDRFSAERLKGVDSTLKIQPAKLEDSAVYLCASSLRPPTGNHSPLHFGNGTRLTVT.

The chain joins TRBV5-5 to TRBJ2-2, with TRBD2 identical over 11 bases. With V trimmed by 6 bases and J by 6 bases, 4 bases remained unmatched. The germline V gene has CDR1 SGHKS and CDR2 YYEKEE (reference sequence). The CDR3 sequence is 14 residues long. The CDR3 region is CASNLAGGAGELFF. The CDR3 coding sequence is TGTGCCAGCAACTTAGCGGGAGGGGCCGGGGAGCTGTTTTTT.

The table lists this clone with a count of one. This rearrangement joins TRBV4-1 to TRBJ1-4; D gene ambiguous. V was clipped by 1 base and J by 8 bases, with 5 bases between them. Looked up from germline, CDR1 is MGHRA and CDR2 is YSYEKL. The CDR3 runs to 12 residues. CDR3 nucleotides: TGCGCCAGCAGCCAAGTTGGGGAAAAACTGTTTTTT. Translating gives CASSQVGEKLFF.

The chain recombines TRBV27 with TRBJ2-1; tentative D call: TRBD1 (5 bases). The germline CDR1 and CDR2 sequences are MNHEY and SMNVEV (reference sequence). V shed 3 bases and J shed 1 base, with 7 bases lying between them. This CDR3 is 14 amino acids long. The CDR3 spells CASSFTGSYNEQFF. The CDR3 DNA is TGTGCCAGCAGTTTTACAGGTTCCTACAATGAGCAGTTCTTC.

As for this clone: The sample contains more than one DNA sequence encoding this CDR3. V is TRBV10-3 and J is TRBJ2-7; D is undetermined. V lost 0 bases and J lost 3, with 12 bases in between. CDR1 ENHRY and CDR2 SYGVKD come from the germline V gene. There are 15 residues in the CDR3. The CDR3: CAISESGTSSYEQYF. DNA for the CDR3: TGTGCCATCAGTGAGTCGGGCACCTCAAGCTACGAGCAGTACTTC.

The chain carries TRBV3-1 (or the pseudogene TRBV3-2) and TRBJ2-7; a weak D match, TRBD2 (6 bases). Germline assignment: CDR1 LGHDT and CDR2 YNNKEL (reference sequence). The CDR3 length is 16 residues. The V end was cut by 1 base, the J end by 0 bases, with 13 bases between. In DNA form, the CDR3 reads TGTGCCAGCAGCCAAGCCGGGAGAGGGACCTCCTACGAGCAGTACTTC. As protein: CASSQAGRGTSYEQYF.